The clone carrying this TCR beta chain was picked up a small number of times. This CDR3 is 13 amino acids long. Per the germline V gene, CDR1 is SGDLS and CDR2 is YYNGEE. V was cut by 4 bases and J by 2 bases, with 9 bases left in between. This sample was taken from a study of shared clonotypes between healthy human individuals. Measured with immunoSEQ multiplex PCR; TCRdb has only the in-frame clones, and not every one. The data hold approximately 2.5 million clones, with more than 90% observed a single time. The V gene is TRBV9, the J gene TRBJ1-1, with D unresolved. This TCR was recovered from a man between 18 and 29 years old in good health. Sequencing used naive CD4+ T cells sorted from blood. Subset: CD45RA+ positively selected. CDR3 in amino acids: CASSTDLNTEAFF. The CDR3 DNA is TGTGCCAGCAGCACGGATCTAAACACTGAAGCTTTCTTT.